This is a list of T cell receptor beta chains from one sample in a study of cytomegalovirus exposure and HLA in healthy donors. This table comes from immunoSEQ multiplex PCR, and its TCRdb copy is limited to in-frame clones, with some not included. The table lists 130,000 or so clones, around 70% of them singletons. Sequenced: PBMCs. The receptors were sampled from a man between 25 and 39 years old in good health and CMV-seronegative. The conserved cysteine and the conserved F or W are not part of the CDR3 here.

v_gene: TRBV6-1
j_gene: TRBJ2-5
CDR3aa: ASSERTGRWKTQY

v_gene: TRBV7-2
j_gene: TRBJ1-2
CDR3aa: ASSFSSQNYGYT

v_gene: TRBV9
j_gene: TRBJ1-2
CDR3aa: ASSVDGGRYYGYT

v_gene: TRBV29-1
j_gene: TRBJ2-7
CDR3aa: SVEAGGDVYEQY

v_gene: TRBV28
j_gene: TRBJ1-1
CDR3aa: ASSFWGVAEAF

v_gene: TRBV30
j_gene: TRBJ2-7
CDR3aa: AWTHKGLAGGEQY

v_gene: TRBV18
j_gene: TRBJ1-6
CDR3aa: ASSQGQASGITLH

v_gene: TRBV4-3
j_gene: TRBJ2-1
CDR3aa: ASSPLTGLADYNEQF

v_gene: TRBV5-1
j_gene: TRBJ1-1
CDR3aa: ASRDFHGTVLEAF

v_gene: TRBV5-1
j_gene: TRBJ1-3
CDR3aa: ASGPGTVGNTIY

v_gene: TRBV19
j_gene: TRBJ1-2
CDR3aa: ASSIQTGERYT

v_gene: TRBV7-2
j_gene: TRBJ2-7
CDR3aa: ASSRSGPSYEQY

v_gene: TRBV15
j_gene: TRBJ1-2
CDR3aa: ATSGDRTIPYGYT

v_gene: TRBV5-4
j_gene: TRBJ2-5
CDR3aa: ASSRGTSREQETQY

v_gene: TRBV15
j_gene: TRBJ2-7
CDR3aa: ATSPRQGPYEQY

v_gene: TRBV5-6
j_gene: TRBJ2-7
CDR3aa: ASSNRGAVQQY

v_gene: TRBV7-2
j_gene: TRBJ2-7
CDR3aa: ASSRDSPYEQY

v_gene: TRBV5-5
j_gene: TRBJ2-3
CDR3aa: ASSLDVSTDTQY